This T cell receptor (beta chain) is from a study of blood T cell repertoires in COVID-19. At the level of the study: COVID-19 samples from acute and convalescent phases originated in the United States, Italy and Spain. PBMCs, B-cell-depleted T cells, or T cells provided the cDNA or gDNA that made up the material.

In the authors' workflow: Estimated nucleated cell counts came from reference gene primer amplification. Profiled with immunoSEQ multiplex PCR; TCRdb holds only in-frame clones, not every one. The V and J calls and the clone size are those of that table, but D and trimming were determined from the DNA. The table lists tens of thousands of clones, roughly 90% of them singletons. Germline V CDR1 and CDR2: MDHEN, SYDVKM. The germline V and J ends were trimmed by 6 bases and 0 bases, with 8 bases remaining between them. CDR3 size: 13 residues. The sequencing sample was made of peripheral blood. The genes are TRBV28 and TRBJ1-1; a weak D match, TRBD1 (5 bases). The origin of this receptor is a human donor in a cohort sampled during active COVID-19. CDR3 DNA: TGTGCCAGCAGCGGACAAATGAACACTGAAGCTTTCTTT. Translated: CASSGQMNTEAFF.